These T cell receptor beta chains were read from a single sample in a study of Graves' ophthalmopathy and Graves' hyperthyroidism. TCRdb redid the calling of the multiplex PCR reads with MiXCR, one entry per CDR3 protein. In the table there are about 400,000 distinct CDR3 sequences, around 18% of which are singletons. Input material: peripheral blood. All receptors derive from a woman younger than 30 with Graves' ophthalmopathy. Each CDR3 is given with its conserved first and last residue. A D gene is named only where the DNA matches it firmly. The size of a clone is reported for some rows only, either as once, few or many, or as a class for expanded clones.

>TRBV20-1|.|few|TRBJ1-1
CSARDRRENTEAFF
TGCAGTGCTAGAGATCGTAGGGAGAACACTGAAGCTTTCTTT
>TRBV30|.|many|TRBJ2-7
CAWSVRGPQSYEQYF
TGTGCCTGGAGTGTACGAGGTCCGCAGTCCTACGAGCAGTACTTC
>TRBV30|.|many|TRBJ1-1
CAGGGLNTEAFF
TGTGCCGGGGGGGGATTGAACACTGAAGCTTTCTTT
>TRBV28|.|few|TRBJ1-2
CASSLRFRATEDYTF
TGTGCCAGCAGTTTAAGGTTCCGAGCGACAGAAGACTACACCTTC
>TRBV12-3/TRBV12-4|.|many|TRBJ2-5
CASRRTAGEGETQYF
TGTGCCAGCAGACGGACCGCAGGGGAGGGGGAGACCCAGTACTTC
>TRBV6-6|.|many|TRBJ1-5
CASSQGGRTNQPQHF
TGTGCCAGTTCTCAGGGTGGGAGGACCAATCAGCCCCAGCATTTT
>TRBV20-1|.|many|TRBJ2-6
CSAGISGANVLTF
TGCAGTGCTGGGATCTCTGGGGCCAACGTCCTGACTTTC
>TRBV30|.|many|TRBJ1-1
CAWSSHGLSEAFF
TGTGCCTGGAGTTCCCACGGGTTATCTGAAGCTTTCTTT
>TRBV29-1|.|.|TRBJ2-5
CSGGGRQETQYF
TGCTCCGGAGGGGGCCGTCAAGAGACCCAGTACTTC
>TRBV4-2|.|many|TRBJ1-5
CASSQEQGSQPQHF
TGTGCCAGCAGCCAAGAGCAGGGGAGTCAGCCCCAGCATTTT
>TRBV4-3|.|many|TRBJ1-3
CASSQDLTMHGNTIYF
TGCGCCAGCAGCCAAGATCTAACTATGCACGGAAACACCATATATTTT
>TRBV6-5|.|many|TRBJ1-6
CASRWEETYNSPLHF
TGTGCCAGCAGGTGGGAGGAGACCTATAATTCACCCCTCCACTTT
>TRBV28|.|many|TRBJ1-5
CASSSGSVNQPQHF
TGTGCCAGCAGTTCGGGAAGTGTCAATCAGCCCCAGCATTTT
>TRBV21-1|.|.|TRBJ2-6
CASGTLLQARDRESLGANVLTF
TGTGCCAGCGGCACCTTGCTGCAGGCCCGGGACAGGGAATCGCTGGGGGCCAACGTCCTGACTTTC
>TRBV20-1|.|many|TRBJ1-2
CSAETGYYGYTF
TGCAGTGCCGAAACAGGGTACTATGGCTACACCTTC
>TRBV7-3|.|few|TRBJ1-3
CARAAGGLPYSGNTIYF
TGTGCCAGGGCGGCCGGGGGTCTACCATACTCTGGAAACACCATATATTTT
>TRBV29-1|.|many|TRBJ2-7
CSVEVVGGITEQYF
TGCAGCGTTGAAGTGGTGGGAGGTATTACCGAGCAGTACTTC
>TRBV28|.|many|TRBJ1-2
CASSGQWNYGYTF
TGTGCCAGCAGTGGACAGTGGAACTATGGCTACACCTTC
>TRBV7-9|TRBD1|many|TRBJ2-3
CASSPTGGTDTQYF
TGTGCCAGCAGCCCGACAGGGGGCACAGATACGCAGTATTTT
>TRBV6-1|TRBD1|many|TRBJ2-7
CASREGQAQRIPPF
TGTGCCAGCAGGGAGGGACAGGCCCAACGCATACCCCCCTTC
>TRBV12-3/TRBV12-4|.|many|TRBJ1-1
CASSLSGFVTEAFF
TGTGCCAGCAGTTTATCAGGGTTCGTCACTGAAGCTTTCTTT
>TRBV6-1|.|few|TRBJ1-1
CASSRSAMEAFF
TGTGCCAGCAGCCGTAGTGCGATGGAAGCTTTCTTT
>TRBV18|TRBD2|.|TRBJ2-2
CASSPMLAGTTGELFF
TGTGCCAGCTCACCGATGCTAGCGGGGACCACCGGGGAGCTGTTTTTT
>TRBV28|TRBD1|many|TRBJ2-5
CASKSPGGPGETQYF
TGTGCCAGCAAATCCCCAGGGGGCCCGGGGGAGACCCAGTACTTC
>TRBV7-2|.|many|TRBJ1-5
CATSPDSLNQPQHF
TGTGCCACCTCACCGGACAGCCTCAATCAGCCCCAGCATTTT
>TRBV4-1|.|many|TRBJ2-5
CASSRPGRGTQYF
TGCGCCAGCAGCCGACCAGGGAGAGGGACCCAGTACTTC
>TRBV28|.|many|TRBJ2-7
CASSPTGGRGYEQYF
TGTGCCAGCAGCCCCACAGGAGGACGGGGCTACGAGCAGTACTTC
>TRBV12-3/TRBV12-4|.|many|TRBJ2-5
CASSPQVQETQYF
TGTGCCAGCAGCCCTCAGGTCCAAGAGACCCAGTACTTC
>TRBV15|.|many|TRBJ1-5
CATGGRYAVNQPQHF
TGTGCCACCGGGGGTCGGTATGCAGTGAATCAGCCCCAGCATTTT
>TRBV13|.|few|TRBJ2-5
CASSNQGTKTQYF
TGTGCCAGCAGCAATCAGGGTACGAAGACCCAGTACTTC